The sequence of this T cell receptor beta chain was determined in a study of OX40 agonist ivuxolimab in advanced cancers. Study background: In this cohort, patients received ivuxolimab, an agonistic anti-OX40 (CD134) antibody. Ivuxolimab was administered intravenously to patients at 0.01 to 10 mg/kg every 2 weeks. Treatment received earlier with anti-PD-1, anti-PD-L1 or anti-CTLA-4 agents was allowed, and more than 35% had some. Study findings and constraints: Low normalized T-cell clonal expansion was also seen in some nonresponders.

Assay: immunoSEQ multiplex PCR; the TCRdb copy retains only in-frame clones and omits some. The table lists under 40,000 clones, approximately 90% of them singletons, with around 4.8% in the top ten. On this clone itself: The antigen is not known.

The CDR3 sequence is 11 residues long. Trimming removed 0 bases at V and 8 bases at J, with 4 bases between. Looked up from germline, CDR1 is DFQATT and CDR2 is SNEGSKA (reference sequence). This TCR was recovered from an adult with an advanced solid tumor such as melanoma, head and neck, liver or kidney cancer. This chain joins TRBV20-1 and TRBJ1-4; D is uncertain. The sequences come from CD4+ or CD8+ T cells sorted from blood, collected in a trial of the OX40 agonist ivuxolimab. DNA for the CDR3: TGCAGTGCTAGAGATCCGGAAAAACTGTTTTTT. It codes for CSARDPEKLFF.